This T cell receptor beta chain was captured in a study of early T cells in non-severe SARS-CoV-2 infection. About the research overall: Sequencing input comprised bulk RNA from unsorted whole blood; chain pairing was not available.

This clonotype came up a few times. Its specificity is unknown. Study conclusions and caveats: VDJdb matching skewed toward anti-spike CD8 responses, missing private and CD4 specificities.

Each CDR3 protein gets one entry after TCRdb re-called the 5' RACE reads with MiXCR. Here the sample spans around 93,000 distinct CDR3 sequences, 9.5% to 15% being singletons. The TCR originated in an adult who was a healthcare worker with PCR-confirmed SARS-CoV-2 infection or an uninfected control (not recorded which). The specimen was whole blood, collected at baseline.

The CDR3 reads CASSSYEVAGGYNEQFF. Here the CDR3 DNA reads TGTGCCAGCAGCTCCTACGAGGTAGCGGGGGGATACAATGAGCAGTTCTTC. The chain couples TRBV13 to TRBJ2-1, with 10 bases lining up with TRBD2. Germline lookup yields CDR1 PRHDT and CDR2 FYEKMQ (reference sequence). J lost 4 bases, V lost 4 bases, and 10 bases had no gene match. This CDR3 comprises 17 residues.